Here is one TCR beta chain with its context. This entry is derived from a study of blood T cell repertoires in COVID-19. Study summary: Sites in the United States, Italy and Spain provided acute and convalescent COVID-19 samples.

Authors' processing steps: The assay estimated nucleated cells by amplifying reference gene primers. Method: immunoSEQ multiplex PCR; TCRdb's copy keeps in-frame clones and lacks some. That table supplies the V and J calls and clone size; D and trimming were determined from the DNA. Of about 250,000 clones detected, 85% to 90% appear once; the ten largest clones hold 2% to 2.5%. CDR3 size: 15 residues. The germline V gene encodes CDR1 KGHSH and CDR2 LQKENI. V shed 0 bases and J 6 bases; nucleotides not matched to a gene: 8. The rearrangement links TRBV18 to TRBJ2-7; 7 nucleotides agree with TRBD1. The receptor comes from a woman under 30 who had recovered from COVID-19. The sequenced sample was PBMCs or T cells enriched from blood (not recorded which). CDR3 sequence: CASSPPGGAWFEQYF. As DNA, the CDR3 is TGTGCCAGCTCACCACCAGGGGGCGCTTGGTTCGAGCAGTACTTC. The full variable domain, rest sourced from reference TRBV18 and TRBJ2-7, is NAGVMQNPRHLVRRRGQEARLRCSPMKGHSHVYWYRQLPEEGLKFMVYLQKENIIDESGMPKERFSAEFPKEGPSILRIQQVVRGDSAAYFCASSPPGGAWFEQYFGPGTRLTVT.